The rows below give T cell receptor beta chains drawn from one sample of a study of control samples from healthy donors and cancer patients. TCRdb keeps only in-frame clones here, not all; method: immunoSEQ multiplex PCR. This table has 100,000 to 150,000 clones, around 92% appearing once. The sequencing sample was made of blood. These receptors all come from a man aged 45-65 years in good health. Each CDR3 is given with its conserved first and last residue. Each record gives: J gene, D gene, clone size, V gene, CDR3 DNA, CDR3 protein. A D gene is named only where the DNA matches it firmly. Size values are once, few and many counts, or a class for expanded clones, and some rows have none.

>TRBJ2-5|TRBD1|once|TRBV19
TGTGCCAGTGGGACAGGCAAGCAAGAGACCCAGTACTTC
CASGTGKQETQYF
>TRBJ1-1|.|.|TRBV12-3/TRBV12-4
TGTGCCAGCAGTCTAGGACAGCCGTCTGAAGCTTTCTTT
CASSLGQPSEAFF
>TRBJ1-1|TRBD1|.|TRBV27
TGTGCCAGCAGTTCAGGGGGGAACACTGAAGCTTTCTTT
CASSSGGNTEAFF
>TRBJ2-1|.|.|TRBV5-1
TGCGCCAGCAGCCCCGCCTTCTCCTACAATGAGCAGTTCTTC
CASSPAFSYNEQFF
>TRBJ1-1|TRBD1|.|TRBV9
TGTGCCAGCAGCCCCATATCCCAGGGGGGCTTCACTGAAGCTTTCTTT
CASSPISQGGFTEAFF
>TRBJ2-2|.|.|TRBV19
TGTGCCAGTAGTAATGACCCACGGGTCACCGGGGAGCTGTTTTTT
CASSNDPRVTGELFF
>TRBJ1-1|TRBD1|.|TRBV5-1
TGCGCCAGCAGCCCCCGGGACAGGGGAGGTGGGACTGAAGCTTTCTTT
CASSPRDRGGGTEAFF
>TRBJ2-7|.|.|TRBV24-1
TGTGCCACCGGGACACCCTACGAGCAGTACTTC
CATGTPYEQYF
>TRBJ1-2|.|.|TRBV6-5
TGTGCCAGCACCCCGGGACACTACTATGGCTACACCTTC
CASTPGHYYGYTF
>TRBJ1-1|TRBD1|.|TRBV19
TGTGCCAGTAGCCGGACAGGAGGGGGGATGACTGAAGCTTTCTTT
CASSRTGGGMTEAFF
>TRBJ1-3|.|.|TRBV4-2
TGTGCCAGCAGCCCCACAGGGTACTCTGGAAACACCATATATTTT
CASSPTGYSGNTIYF
>TRBJ1-5|.|.|TRBV5-5
TGTGCCAGCAGCTTGCAGGGGAACGGTCAGCCCCAGCATTTT
CASSLQGNGQPQHF
>TRBJ2-3|.|.|TRBV19
TGTGCCAGTTCCCCGACCCGGATTAGCACAGATACGCAGTATTTT
CASSPTRISTDTQYF
>TRBJ2-5|.|.|TRBV7-2
TGTGCCAGCAGCTTTCGGCGCCAAGAGACCCAGTACTTC
CASSFRRQETQYF
>TRBJ1-2|.|.|TRBV10-3
TGTGCCATCACTGAGGACACCTACTATGGCTACACCTTC
CAITEDTYYGYTF
>TRBJ2-7|.|.|TRBV19
TGTGCCAGTAGTATAGCGGACGAGCAGTACTTC
CASSIADEQYF
>TRBJ2-7|TRBD2|.|TRBV4-2
TGTGCCAGCAGCCAAGAAGTGGGAGGGGCTAGCCGGTACTTC
CASSQEVGGASRYF
>TRBJ2-1|.|.|TRBV4-1
TGCGCCAGCAGCCATCCACTTGCAGAGACTGAGCAGTTCTTC
CASSHPLAETEQFF
>TRBJ1-5|.|.|TRBV6-6
TGTGCCAGCAGTTACTCGTCGGAGGACCAGCCCCAGCATTTT
CASSYSSEDQPQHF
>TRBJ1-1|.|.|TRBV14
TGTGCCAGCAGCCTCTACGGATTTGAAGCTTTCTTT
CASSLYGFEAFF
>TRBJ1-1|TRBD1|once|TRBV30
TGTGCCTGGACTCGTCACAGGGGCAGAGGCACTGAAGCTTTCTTT
CAWTRHRGRGTEAFF
>TRBJ1-5|.|once|TRBV14
TGTGCCAGCACGTGTGGGACGAGACAGCCCCAGCATTTT
CASTCGTRQPQHF
>TRBJ1-1|.|.|TRBV18
TGTGCCAGCTCACCAACAACAGGGATAAGAACTGAAGCTTTCTTT
CASSPTTGIRTEAFF
>TRBJ1-1|TRBD1|.|TRBV4-3
TGCGCCAGCAGCAAGGGACAGGGTCACACTGAAGCTTTCTTT
CASSKGQGHTEAFF
>TRBJ2-7|TRBD1|.|TRBV12-5
TGTGCTAGTGGTTTGAGGACAGGCGAGCAGTACTTC
CASGLRTGEQYF
>TRBJ1-1|TRBD1|few|TRBV19
TGTGCCAGTAGTGGTATGGGACAGGGGTTCTTCGGAGCTTTCTTT
CASSGMGQGFFGAFF
>TRBJ2-7|.|.|TRBV19
TGTGCCAGTAGTAGTACTAGCAATCCTCACGAGCAGTACTTC
CASSSTSNPHEQYF
>TRBJ2-3|.|.|TRBV7-9
TGTGCCAGCAGCTTCGACAGTAGCACAGATACGCAGTATTTT
CASSFDSSTDTQYF
>TRBJ2-7|.|.|TRBV20-1
TGCAGTGCTAGATACCGGGGCGAGCAGTACTTC
CSARYRGEQYF
>TRBJ1-2|TRBD1|few|TRBV7-9
TGTGCCAGCAGACACGGACAGGGAGAAGGCTACACCTTC
CASRHGQGEGYTF
>TRBJ1-2|.|.|TRBV9
TGTGCCAGCAGCGTAGGCAGCCCCTGGTATGGCTACACCTTC
CASSVGSPWYGYTF
>TRBJ1-1|.|.|TRBV2
TGTGCCAGCAGTTCTGGGACTTATTGGACTGAAGCTTTCTTT
CASSSGTYWTEAFF
>TRBJ1-2|TRBD1|few|TRBV6-5
TGTGCCAGCAGACTTGACAGGGGAAGCGTAGAAGGCTACACCTTC
CASRLDRGSVEGYTF
>TRBJ1-1|.|.|TRBV3-1/TRBV3-2
TGTGCCAGCAGCCATGTGGGCGTAGGCACTGAAGCTTTCTTT
CASSHVGVGTEAFF
>TRBJ2-5|TRBD2|.|TRBV7-2
TGTGCCATCCCGACTAGCGGGGAAGGTTTGGAGACCCAGTACTTC
CAIPTSGEGLETQYF
>TRBJ2-5|.|.|TRBV9
TGTGCCAGCAGCGCTCCCCACAGGAGCCAAGAGACCCAGTACTTC
CASSAPHRSQETQYF
>TRBJ2-5|TRBD1|.|TRBV20-1
TGCAGTGCCAACAGGGGGCAGACCCAGTACTTC
CSANRGQTQYF
>TRBJ2-5|TRBD2|.|TRBV5-1
TGCGCCAGCAGCTTCCTAGCGGGGGGCCAACTCCAAGAGACCCAGTACTTC
CASSFLAGGQLQETQYF
>TRBJ2-7|.|.|TRBV7-2
TGTGCCAGCAGCTTAGTACTAGTTAACGAGCAGTACTTC
CASSLVLVNEQYF
>TRBJ2-7|.|.|TRBV18
TGTGCCAGCGCAGCCTCGTCCCCCTACGAGCAGTACTTC
CASAASSPYEQYF
>TRBJ1-2|.|.|TRBV5-1
TGCGCCAGCAGCTTGGGACAGGATACTGACTACACCTTC
CASSLGQDTDYTF
>TRBJ2-7|.|.|TRBV27
TGTGCCAGCAGTTTCGCGCCGGGACTCAACTCCTACGAGCAGTACTTC
CASSFAPGLNSYEQYF
>TRBJ2-2|TRBD2|.|TRBV19
TGTGCCAGTGAACCGGGACTAGCGACCGGGGAGCTGTTTTTT
CASEPGLATGELFF
>TRBJ1-1|.|once|TRBV11-3
TGTGCCAGCAGCTCGGGCCCGAACACTGAAGCTTTCTTT
CASSSGPNTEAFF
>TRBJ1-1|.|few|TRBV6-1
TGTGCCAGCAGTGACAGTTTGAACACTGAAGCTTTCTTT
CASSDSLNTEAFF
>TRBJ1-6|TRBD1|.|TRBV6-5
TGTGCCAGCAGGTCCGGGACAGGATTTAATTCACCCCTCCACTTT
CASRSGTGFNSPLHF
>TRBJ2-1|TRBD2|.|TRBV20-1
TGCAGTGAGGGCGGGGGAGGTGAGCAGTTCTTC
CSEGGGGEQFF
>TRBJ2-1|TRBD1|.|TRBV6-5
TGTGCCAGCTTTTTGACAGGGGCCAACAATGAGCAGTTCTTC
CASFLTGANNEQFF
>TRBJ1-1|.|.|TRBV27
TGTGCCAGCAGTTTTGGGGAGTACACTGAAGCTTTCTTT
CASSFGEYTEAFF